This TCR beta chain was documented in a study of PD-1 blockade in classical Hodgkin lymphoma. With 0 bases removed from V and 8 bases from J, the gap between germline ends came to 16 bases. Germline V lookup: CDR1 SEHNR, CDR2 FQNEAQ (reference sequence). The CDR3 consists of 16 residues. Clones were read by immunoSEQ multiplex PCR, and TCRdb kept only the in-frame ones, dropping some. The data contain 20,000 to 25,000 clones, approximately 80% of them seen just once; the ten biggest clones take up around 20%. With regard to this clone: The antigen is undetermined.

Each of the patients experienced relapse following autologous stem cell transplantation, and their brentuximab vedotin exposure differed. Overall study findings and caveats: Newly diagnosed patients had baseline TCR diversity that was reportedly lower than that of healthy donors. The authors excluded patients who started nivolumab under 1 year after ASCT. Newly diagnosed patients had diversity similar to the baseline diversity of complete responders.

This chain uses TRBV7-9 with TRBJ1-4; D ambiguous. The specimen was peripheral blood mononuclear cells (PBMCs), collected before the second cycle of nivolumab. This TCR derives from a human donor with classical Hodgkin lymphoma. CDR3 sequence: CASSLASGRLQEKLFF. CDR3 bases: TGTGCCAGCAGCTTAGCATCTGGCCGGCTACAGGAAAAACTGTTTTTT.